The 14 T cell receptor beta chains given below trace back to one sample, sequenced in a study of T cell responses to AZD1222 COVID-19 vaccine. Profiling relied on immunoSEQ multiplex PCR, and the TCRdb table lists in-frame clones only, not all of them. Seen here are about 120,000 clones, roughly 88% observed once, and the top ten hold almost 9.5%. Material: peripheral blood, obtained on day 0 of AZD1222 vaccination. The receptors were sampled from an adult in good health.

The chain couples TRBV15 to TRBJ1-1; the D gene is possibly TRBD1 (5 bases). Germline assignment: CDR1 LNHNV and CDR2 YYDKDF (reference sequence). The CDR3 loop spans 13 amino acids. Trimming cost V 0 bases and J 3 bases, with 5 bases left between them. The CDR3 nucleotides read TGTGCCACCAGCAGAGAGGGGGACACTGAAGCTTTCTTT. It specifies CATSREGDTEAFF. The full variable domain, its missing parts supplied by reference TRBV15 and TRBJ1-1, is DAMVIQNPRYQVTQFGKPVTLSCSQTLNHNVMYWYQQKSSQAPKLLFHYYDKDFNNEADTPDNFQSRRPNTSFCFLDIRSPGLGDTAMYLCATSREGDTEAFFGQGTRLTVV.

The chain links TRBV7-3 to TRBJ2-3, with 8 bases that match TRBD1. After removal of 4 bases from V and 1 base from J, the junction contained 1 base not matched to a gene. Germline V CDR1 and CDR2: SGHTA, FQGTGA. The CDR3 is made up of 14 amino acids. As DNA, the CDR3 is TGTGCCAGCAGCTCGGGACAGGGCACAGATACGCAGTATTTT. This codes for CASSSGQGTDTQYF.

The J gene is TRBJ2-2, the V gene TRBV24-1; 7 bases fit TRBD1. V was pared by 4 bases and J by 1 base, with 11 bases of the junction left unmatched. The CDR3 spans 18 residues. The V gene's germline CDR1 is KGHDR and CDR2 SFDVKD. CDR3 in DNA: TGTGCCACCAGTGACCGACAGGGTCACGCCCAGAACACCGGGGAGCTGTTTTTT. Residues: CATSDRQGHAQNTGELFF.

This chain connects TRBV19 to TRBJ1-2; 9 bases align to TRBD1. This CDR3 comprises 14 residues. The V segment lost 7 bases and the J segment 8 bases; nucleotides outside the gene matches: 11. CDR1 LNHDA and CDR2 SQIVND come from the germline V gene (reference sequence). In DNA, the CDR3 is TGTGCCAGTATCATGACAGGGGGAACGGGGGGCTACACCTTC. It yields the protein CASIMTGGTGGYTF.

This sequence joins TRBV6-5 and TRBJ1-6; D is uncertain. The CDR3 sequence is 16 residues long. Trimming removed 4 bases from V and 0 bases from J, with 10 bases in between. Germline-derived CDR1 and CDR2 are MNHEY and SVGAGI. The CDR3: CASSLKGSSYNSPLHF. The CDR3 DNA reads TGTGCCAGCAGTTTAAAGGGTAGCTCCTATAATTCACCCCTCCACTTT.

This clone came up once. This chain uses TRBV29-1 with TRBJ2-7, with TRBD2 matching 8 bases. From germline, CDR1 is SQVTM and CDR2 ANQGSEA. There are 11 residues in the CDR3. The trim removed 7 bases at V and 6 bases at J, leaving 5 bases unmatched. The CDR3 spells CSARGGTEQYF. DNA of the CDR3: TGCAGCGCCCGGGGGGGGACCGAGCAGTACTTC.

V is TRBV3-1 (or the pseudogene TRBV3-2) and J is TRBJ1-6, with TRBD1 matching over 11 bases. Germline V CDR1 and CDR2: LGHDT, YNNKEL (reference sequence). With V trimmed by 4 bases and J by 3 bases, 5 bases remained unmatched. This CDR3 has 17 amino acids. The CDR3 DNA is TGTGCCAGCAGCCCGATTGGGACAGGGGGCTATAATTCACCCCTCCACTTT. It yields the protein CASSPIGTGGYNSPLHF.

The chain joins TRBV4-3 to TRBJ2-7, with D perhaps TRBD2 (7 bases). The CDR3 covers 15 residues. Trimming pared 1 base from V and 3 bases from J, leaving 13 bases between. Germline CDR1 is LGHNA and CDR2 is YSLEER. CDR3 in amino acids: CASSQGTRGGYEQYF. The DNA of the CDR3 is TGCGCCAGCAGCCAAGGGACTAGGGGGGGCTACGAGCAGTACTTC.

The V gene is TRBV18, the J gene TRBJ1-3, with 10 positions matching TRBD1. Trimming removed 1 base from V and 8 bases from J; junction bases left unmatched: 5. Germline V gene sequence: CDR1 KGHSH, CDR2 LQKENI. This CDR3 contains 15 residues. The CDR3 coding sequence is TGTGCCAGCTCACCACTTTTGGGACAGGGGTACACCATATATTTT. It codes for CASSPLLGQGYTIYF.

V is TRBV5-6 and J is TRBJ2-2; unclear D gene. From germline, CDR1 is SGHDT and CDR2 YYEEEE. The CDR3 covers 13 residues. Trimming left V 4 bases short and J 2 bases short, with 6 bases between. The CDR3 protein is CASSPQNTGELFF. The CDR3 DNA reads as TGTGCCAGCAGCCCCCAAAACACCGGGGAGCTGTTTTTT.

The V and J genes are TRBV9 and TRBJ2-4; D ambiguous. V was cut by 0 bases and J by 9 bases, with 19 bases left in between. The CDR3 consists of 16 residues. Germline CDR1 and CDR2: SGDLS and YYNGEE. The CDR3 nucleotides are TGTGCCAGCAGCGTAGCGGCGGCAGGCTCCCAAGGCATTCAGTACTTC. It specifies CASSVAAAGSQGIQYF.

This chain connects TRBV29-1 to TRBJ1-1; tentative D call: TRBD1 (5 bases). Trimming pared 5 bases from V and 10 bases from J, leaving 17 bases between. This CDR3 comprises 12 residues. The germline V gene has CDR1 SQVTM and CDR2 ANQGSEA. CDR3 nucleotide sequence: TGCAGCGTTCTACCCGGGGCCCCGAGAGCTTTCTTT. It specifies CSVLPGAPRAFF. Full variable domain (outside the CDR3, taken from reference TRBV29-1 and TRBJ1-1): SAVISQKPSRDICQRGTSLTIQCQVDSQVTMMFWYRQQPGQSLTLIATANQGSEATYESGFVIDKFPISRPNLTFSTLTVSNMSPEDSSIYLCSVLPGAPRAFFGQGTRLTVV.

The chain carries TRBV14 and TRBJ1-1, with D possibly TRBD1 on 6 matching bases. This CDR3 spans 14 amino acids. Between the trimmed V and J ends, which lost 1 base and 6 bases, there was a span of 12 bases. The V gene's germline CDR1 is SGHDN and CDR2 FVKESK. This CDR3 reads CASSQVGGASEAFF. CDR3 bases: TGTGCCAGCAGCCAAGTAGGGGGGGCCTCTGAAGCTTTCTTT. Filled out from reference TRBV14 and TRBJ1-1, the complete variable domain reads EAGVTQFPSHSVIEKGQTVTLRCDPISGHDNLYWYRRVMGKEIKFLLHFVKESKQDESGMPNNRFLAERTGGTYSTLKVQPAELEDSGVYFCASSQVGGASEAFFGQGTRLTVV.

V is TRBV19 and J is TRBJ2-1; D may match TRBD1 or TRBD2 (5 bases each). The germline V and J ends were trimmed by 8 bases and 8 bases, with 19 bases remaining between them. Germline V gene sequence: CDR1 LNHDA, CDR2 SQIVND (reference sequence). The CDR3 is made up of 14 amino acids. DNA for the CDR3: TGTGCCAGTGAGAGGACTTCTGGGGCCCATGAGCAGTTCTTC. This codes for CASERTSGAHEQFF. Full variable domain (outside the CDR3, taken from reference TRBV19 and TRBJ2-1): DGGITQSPKYLFRKEGQNVTLSCEQNLNHDAMYWYRQDPGQGLRLIYYSQIVNDFQKGDIAEGYSVSREKKESFPLTVTSAQKNPTAFYLCASERTSGAHEQFFGPGTRLTVL.